Listed below are T cell receptor beta chains from one sample, sequenced in a study of blood T cell repertoires in COVID-19. Repertoires were generated with immunoSEQ multiplex PCR, while TCRdb's copy carries only in-frame clones and drops some. In the table there are some 530,000 clones, approximately 90% of which are singletons. Sequencing input: PBMCs or T cells enriched from blood (not recorded which). These receptors were taken from a woman aged 55-69 years who had recovered from COVID-19. Both conserved end residues are part of each CDR3. The D gene is left open where the match is weak. The size of a clone is reported for some rows only, either as once, few or many, or as a class for expanded clones.

TRBV7-9	TRBJ2-2	-	TRBD1	CASSPQGAGELFF	TGTGCCAGCAGCCCTCAGGGGGCCGGGGAGCTGTTTTTT
TRBV2	TRBJ1-4	-	-	CASSRQVADEKLFF	TGTGCCAGCAGCCGACAGGTTGCTGATGAAAAACTGTTTTTT
TRBV10-3	TRBJ1-6	-	TRBD1	CAISESGQGNSPLHF	TGTGCCATCAGTGAGTCGGGACAGGGAAATTCACCCCTCCACTTT
TRBV4-1	TRBJ1-6	few	-	CASSQVAVSPLHF	TGCGCCAGCAGCCAAGTGGCGGTTTCACCCCTCCACTTT
TRBV9	TRBJ2-3	-	TRBD2	CASSPPSGGVPDTQYF	TGTGCCAGCAGCCCGCCTAGCGGGGGGGTTCCTGATACGCAGTATTTT
TRBV5-1	TRBJ2-3	-	TRBD2	CASSPGGGSSTDTQYF	TGCGCCAGCAGCCCCGGGGGGGGAAGTAGCACAGATACGCAGTATTTT
TRBV30	TRBJ1-2	-	-	CAWSQGIWDGYTF	TGTGCCTGGAGCCAGGGAATCTGGGATGGCTACACCTTC
TRBV30	TRBJ2-6	-	-	CAWSLPGGSGANVLTF	TGTGCCTGGAGCCTCCCCGGAGGATCTGGGGCCAACGTCCTGACTTTC
TRBV19	TRBJ1-1	-	TRBD1	CASLRTGLDTEAFF	TGTGCCAGTCTACGGACAGGGCTGGACACTGAAGCTTTCTTT
TRBV6-2/TRBV6-3	TRBJ2-7	few	TRBD1	CASSYAGQGYEQYF	TGTGCCAGCAGTTACGCGGGACAGGGGTACGAGCAGTACTTC
TRBV5-1	TRBJ1-1	few	-	CASSLGQLMNTEAFF	TGCGCCAGCAGCTTGGGACAGTTAATGAACACTGAAGCTTTCTTT
TRBV19	TRBJ2-2	-	-	CASSRGGVNTGELFF	TGTGCCAGTAGTAGAGGAGGGGTTAACACCGGGGAGCTGTTTTTT
TRBV5-5	TRBJ1-3	-	TRBD1	CASSSGTALSGNTIYF	TGTGCCAGCAGCTCCGGGACAGCCCTTTCTGGAAACACCATATATTTT
TRBV5-1	TRBJ2-1	-	TRBD2	CASSLRGDPYNEQFF	TGCGCCAGCAGCCTGCGGGGGGACCCCTACAATGAGCAGTTCTTC
TRBV5-1	TRBJ2-1	-	TRBD1	CASNLIQGGSYNEQFF	TGCGCCAGCAACCTGATACAGGGGGGATCCTACAATGAGCAGTTCTTC
TRBV3-1/TRBV3-2	TRBJ1-1	-	TRBD1	CASSPDRGRAAEAFF	TGTGCCAGCAGCCCGGACAGGGGGCGGGCCGCTGAAGCTTTCTTT
TRBV7-9	TRBJ2-7	-	TRBD1	CASSLGGQGAYEQYF	TGTGCCAGCAGCTTAGGGGGTCAGGGGGCCTACGAGCAGTACTTC
TRBV6-5	TRBJ2-1	-	-	CASSYSGTPTYNEQFF	TGTGCCAGCAGTTACTCCGGGACACCCACCTACAATGAGCAGTTCTTC
TRBV2	TRBJ1-5	-	-	CASTPAGPGNQPQHF	TGTGCCAGCACCCCAGCGGGGCCAGGGAATCAGCCCCAGCATTTT
TRBV7-2	TRBJ2-5	-	TRBD2	CASSSGTTGGTQYF	TGTGCCAGCAGCTCTGGGACTACTGGGGGGACCCAGTACTTC
TRBV3-1/TRBV3-2	TRBJ1-6	-	TRBD1	CASSLTTGSSYNSPLHF	TGTGCCAGCAGCCTAACGACAGGGAGCTCCTATAATTCACCCCTCCACTTT
TRBV16	TRBJ2-2	-	-	CASSRGPGELFF	TGTGCCAGCAGCCGCGGGCCCGGGGAGCTGTTTTTT
TRBV10-1	TRBJ2-7	-	-	CASSNGYEQYF	TGCGCCAGCAGTAACGGGTACGAGCAGTACTTC
TRBV5-4	TRBJ1-1	-	-	CASSPPTRDTEAFF	TGTGCCAGCAGCCCACCGACCAGGGACACTGAAGCTTTCTTT
TRBV5-1	TRBJ2-5	-	TRBD1	CASSGPGTGQVSQYF	TGCGCCAGCAGCGGCCCAGGGACAGGGCAGGTTAGCCAGTACTTC
TRBV10-3	TRBJ2-1	-	TRBD2	CATLPALAGENEQFF	TGTGCCACCCTGCCGGCACTAGCGGGGGAGAATGAGCAGTTCTTC
TRBV24-1	TRBJ1-5	-	-	CATSDLAGKGCGQPQHF	TGTGCCACCAGTGATTTAGCGGGTAAGGGGTGCGGACAGCCCCAGCATTTT
TRBV18	TRBJ2-2	-	-	CASSPQGERTGELFF	TGTGCCAGCTCACCACAGGGAGAAAGGACCGGGGAGCTGTTTTTT
TRBV5-1	TRBJ1-2	-	TRBD1	CASSLDLQGAPNYGYTF	TGCGCCAGCAGCTTGGACCTACAGGGGGCGCCGAACTATGGCTACACCTTC
TRBV30	TRBJ2-2	few	-	CAWKTVSAGELFF	TGTGCCTGGAAAACCGTATCGGCCGGGGAGCTGTTTTTT